This TCR beta chain appears in the sequencing data of a study of control samples from healthy donors and cancer patients. The assay was immunoSEQ multiplex PCR, and TCRdb's table has in-frame clones only and misses some. The data show roughly 89,000 clones, with around 92% seen just once and approximately 16% held by the top ten. Germline CDR1 reads SNHLY; CDR2 reads FYNNEI. The ends were cut back, 4 bases at V and 5 bases at J, with 12 bases in the middle. This CDR3 is built from 15 residues. This receptor was obtained from a man aged 50 to 60 in good health. The V and J genes are TRBV2 and TRBJ1-6; D might be TRBD1 (5 bases). Sequencing input: blood. The CDR3 nucleotides read TGTGCCAGCAGTGTTGAGGACACAGATAATTCACCCCTCCACTTT. This gives the protein CASSVEDTDNSPLHF. Using reference TRBV2 and TRBJ1-6 for the parts outside the CDR3, the full variable domain is EPEVTQTPSHQVTQMGQEVILRCVPISNHLYFYWYRQILGQKVEFLVSFYNNEISEKSEIFDDQFSVERPDGSNFTLKIRSTKLEDSAMYFCASSVEDTDNSPLHFGNGTRLTVT.